This T cell receptor (beta chain) was recovered during a study of T-cell memory formation after mild COVID-19. Looking at the study overall: For the most part, TCR clusters were specific to one donor. Study outcomes and limitations: In second-wave clones peaking day 37, SARS-CoV-2 specificity remained unconfirmed. Cross-reactive memory appears to have joined, as suggested by some responding clones showing up in pre-infection memory. Contracting clones localized mainly to CM and EM when CD4+ and mainly to EMRA when CD8+.

The table lists this clonotype with a few counts. Its specificity is not known. TCRdb re-derived calls from the 5' RACE reads in MiXCR, one entry per CDR3 protein. Among approximately 150,000 distinct CDR3 sequences, more than 14% were seen once, and the ten largest hold over 12%. The CDR3 is 18 amino acids. Germline V CDR1 and CDR2: SGDLS, YYNGEE. The junction had 12 bases not matched to a gene; V was cut back by 3 bases and J by 4 bases. Sequenced material: PBMCs or a T cell subset sorted from them (not recorded which). The receptor's source is an adult woman who had mild COVID-19 (a few samples of this study predate the infection). Cell type and time point are not known. V gene TRBV9 combines with J gene TRBJ2-7; 14 nucleotides line up with TRBD2. CDR3: CASSDPLGTSGSNYEQYF. The DNA of the CDR3 is TGTGCCAGCAGCGACCCCCTTGGGACTAGCGGGAGCAATTACGAGCAGTACTTC.